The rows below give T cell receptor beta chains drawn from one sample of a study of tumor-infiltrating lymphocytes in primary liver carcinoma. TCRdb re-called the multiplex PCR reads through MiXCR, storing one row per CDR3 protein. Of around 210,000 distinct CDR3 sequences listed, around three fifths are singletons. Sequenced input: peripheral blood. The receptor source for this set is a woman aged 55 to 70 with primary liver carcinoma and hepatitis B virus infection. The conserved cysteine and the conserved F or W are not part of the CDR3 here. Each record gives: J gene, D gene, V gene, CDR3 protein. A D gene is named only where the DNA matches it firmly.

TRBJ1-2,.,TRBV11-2,ASSLVRGIDSHGYT
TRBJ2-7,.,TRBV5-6,ASSLVGAMHYEQY
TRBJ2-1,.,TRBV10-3,AISDRPKGYNEQF
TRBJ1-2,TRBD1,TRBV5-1,ASSSGGTGQHYGYT
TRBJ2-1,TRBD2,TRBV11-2,ASSPNELSGRSLTNDQF
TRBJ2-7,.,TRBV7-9,ASSLVRGKSYEQY
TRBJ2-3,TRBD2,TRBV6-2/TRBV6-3,ASSYSVAGDTVDTQY
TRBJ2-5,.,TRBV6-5,AGSYSGRGPEETQY
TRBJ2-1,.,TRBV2,ASRTRFSYNEQL
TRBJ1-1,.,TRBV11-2,TSSFEHTTEAF